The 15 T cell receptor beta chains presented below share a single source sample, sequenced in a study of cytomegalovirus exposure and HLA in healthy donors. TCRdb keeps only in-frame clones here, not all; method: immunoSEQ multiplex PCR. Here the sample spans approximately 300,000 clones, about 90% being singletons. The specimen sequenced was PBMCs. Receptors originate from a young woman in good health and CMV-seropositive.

Here the CDR3 DNA reads TGTGCCAGCAGCTTAGGCATAAACACTGAAGCTTTCTTT. Residues: CASSLGINTEAFF. The chain couples TRBV13 to TRBJ1-1; D uncertain. V was trimmed by 0 bases and J by 2 bases, leaving 4 bases between them. The germline gives CDR1 PRHDT, CDR2 FYEKMQ (reference sequence). The CDR3 has 13 amino acids.

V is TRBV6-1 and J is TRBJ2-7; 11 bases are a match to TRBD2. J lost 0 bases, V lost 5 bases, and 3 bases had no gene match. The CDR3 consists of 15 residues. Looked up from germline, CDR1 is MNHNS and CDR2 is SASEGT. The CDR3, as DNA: TGTGCCAGCAGTAAAGGACTAGCGGGCTCCTACGAGCAGTACTTC. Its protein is CASSKGLAGSYEQYF.

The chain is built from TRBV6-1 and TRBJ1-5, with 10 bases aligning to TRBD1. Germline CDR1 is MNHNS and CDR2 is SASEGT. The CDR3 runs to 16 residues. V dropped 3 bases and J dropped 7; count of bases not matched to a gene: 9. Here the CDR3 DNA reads TGTGCCAGCAGTGATCCACCCCGGGACAGGGGACAGCCCCAGCATTTT. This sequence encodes CASSDPPRDRGQPQHF.

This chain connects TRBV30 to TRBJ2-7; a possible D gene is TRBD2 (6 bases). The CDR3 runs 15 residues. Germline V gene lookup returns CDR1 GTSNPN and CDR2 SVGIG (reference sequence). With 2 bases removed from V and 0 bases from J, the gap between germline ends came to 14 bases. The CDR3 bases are TGTGCCTGGAGTCCAGGGAGGATGGCCTCCTACGAGCAGTACTTC. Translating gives CAWSPGRMASYEQYF.

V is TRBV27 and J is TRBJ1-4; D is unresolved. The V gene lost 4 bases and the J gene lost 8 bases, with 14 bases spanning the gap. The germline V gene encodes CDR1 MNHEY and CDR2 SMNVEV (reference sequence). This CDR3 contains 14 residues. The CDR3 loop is CASSSPRSGEKLFF. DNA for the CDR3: TGTGCCAGCAGTTCCCCCCGTTCGGGGGAAAAACTGTTTTTT.

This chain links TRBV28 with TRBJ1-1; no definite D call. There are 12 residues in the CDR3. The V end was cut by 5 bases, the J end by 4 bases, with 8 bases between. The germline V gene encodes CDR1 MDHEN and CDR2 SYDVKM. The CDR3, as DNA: TGTGCCAGCAGTGTGGGGAGCACTGAAGCTTTCTTT. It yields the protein CASSVGSTEAFF.

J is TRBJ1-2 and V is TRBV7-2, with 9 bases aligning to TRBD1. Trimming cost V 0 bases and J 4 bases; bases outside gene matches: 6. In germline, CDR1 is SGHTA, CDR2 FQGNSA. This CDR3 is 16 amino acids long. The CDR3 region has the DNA TGTGCCAGCAGCTTAGCGGGACAGGGAAGCGGCTATGGCTACACCTTC. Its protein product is CASSLAGQGSGYGYTF. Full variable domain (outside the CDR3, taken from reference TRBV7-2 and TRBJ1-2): GAGVSQSPSNKVTEKGKDVELRCDPISGHTALYWYRQSLGQGLEFLIYFQGNSAPDKSGLPSDRFSAERTGGSVSTLTIQRTQQEDSAVYLCASSLAGQGSGYGYTFGSGTRLTVV.

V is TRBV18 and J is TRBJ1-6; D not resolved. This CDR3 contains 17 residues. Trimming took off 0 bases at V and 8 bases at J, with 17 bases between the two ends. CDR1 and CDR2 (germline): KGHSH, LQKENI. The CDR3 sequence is CASSPPNGVRKDSPLHF. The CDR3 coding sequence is TGTGCCAGCTCACCACCGAATGGGGTGCGTAAGGATTCACCCCTCCACTTT. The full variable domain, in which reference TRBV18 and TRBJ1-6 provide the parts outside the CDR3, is NAGVMQNPRHLVRRRGQEARLRCSPMKGHSHVYWYRQLPEEGLKFMVYLQKENIIDESGMPKERFSAEFPKEGPSILRIQQVVRGDSAAYFCASSPPNGVRKDSPLHFGNGTRLTVT.

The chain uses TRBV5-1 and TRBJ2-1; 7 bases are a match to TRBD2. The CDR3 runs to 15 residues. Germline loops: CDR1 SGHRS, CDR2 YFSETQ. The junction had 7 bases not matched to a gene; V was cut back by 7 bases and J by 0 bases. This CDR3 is CASGRGVGSYNEQFF. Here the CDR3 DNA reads TGCGCCAGCGGGAGGGGCGTAGGCTCCTACAATGAGCAGTTCTTC.

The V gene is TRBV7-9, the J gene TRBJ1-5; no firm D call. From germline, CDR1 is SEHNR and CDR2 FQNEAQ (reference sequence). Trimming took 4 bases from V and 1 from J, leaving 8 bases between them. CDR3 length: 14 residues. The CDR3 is CASSSVESNQPQHF. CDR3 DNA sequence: TGTGCCAGCAGCTCGGTGGAAAGCAATCAGCCCCAGCATTTT. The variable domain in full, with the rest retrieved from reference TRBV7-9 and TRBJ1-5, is DTGVSQNPRHKITKRGQNVTFRCDPISEHNRLYWYRQTLGQGPEFLTYFQNEAQLEKSRLLSDRFSAERPKGSFSTLEIQRTEQGDSAMYLCASSSVESNQPQHFGDGTRLSIL.

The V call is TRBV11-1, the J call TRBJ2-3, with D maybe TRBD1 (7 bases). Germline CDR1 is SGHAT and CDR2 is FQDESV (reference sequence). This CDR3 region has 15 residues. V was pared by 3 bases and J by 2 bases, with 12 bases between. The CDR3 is CASSFGRGDTDTQYF. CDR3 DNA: TGTGCCAGCAGCTTTGGCAGGGGGGACACAGATACGCAGTATTTT. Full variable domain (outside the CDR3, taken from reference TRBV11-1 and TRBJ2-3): EAEVAQSPRYKITEKSQAVAFWCDPISGHATLYWYRQILGQGPELLVQFQDESVVDDSQLPKDRFSAERLKGVDSTLKIQPAELGDSAMYLCASSFGRGDTDTQYFGPGTRLTVL.

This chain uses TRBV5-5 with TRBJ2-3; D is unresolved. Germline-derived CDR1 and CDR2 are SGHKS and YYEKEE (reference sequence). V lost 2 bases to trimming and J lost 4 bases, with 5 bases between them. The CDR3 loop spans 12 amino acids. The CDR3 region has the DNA TGTGCCAGCAGCTTTCCAGCAGATACGCAGTATTTT. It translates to CASSFPADTQYF.

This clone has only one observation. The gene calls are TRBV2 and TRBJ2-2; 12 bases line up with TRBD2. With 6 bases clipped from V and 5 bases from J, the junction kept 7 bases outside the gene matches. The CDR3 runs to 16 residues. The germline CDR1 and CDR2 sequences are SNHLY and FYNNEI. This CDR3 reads CASRALAGGGTGELFF. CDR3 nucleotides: TGTGCCAGCAGGGCACTAGCGGGAGGCGGGACCGGGGAGCTGTTTTTT.

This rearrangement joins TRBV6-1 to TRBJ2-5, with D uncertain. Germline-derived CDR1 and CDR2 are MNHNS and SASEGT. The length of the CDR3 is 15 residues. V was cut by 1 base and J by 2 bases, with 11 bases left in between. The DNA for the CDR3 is TGTGCCAGCAGTGAAGGTTTCGGTACGCAAGAGACCCAGTACTTC. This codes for CASSEGFGTQETQYF.

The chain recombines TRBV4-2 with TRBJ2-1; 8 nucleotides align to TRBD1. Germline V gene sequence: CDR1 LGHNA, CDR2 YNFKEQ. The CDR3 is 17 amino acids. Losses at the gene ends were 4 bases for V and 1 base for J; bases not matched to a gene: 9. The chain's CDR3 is CASSPTGQGKSYNEQFF. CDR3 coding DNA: TGTGCCAGCAGCCCGACCGGACAGGGCAAATCCTACAATGAGCAGTTCTTC.